A selection of T cell receptor beta chains follows, all from one sample in a study of T cell responses to AZD1222 COVID-19 vaccine. Here immunoSEQ multiplex PCR was the method, and the copy in TCRdb shows in-frame clones only, minus some. This table has about 110,000 clones, roughly nine tenths appearing once. Sample: peripheral blood, taken on day 0 of AZD1222 vaccination. The receptors here all came from an adult in good health. Both conserved end residues are part of each CDR3. The D gene is left open where the match is weak. A row's size may be missing; if present it is once, few, many or a size class.

d_gene,j_gene,v_gene,abundance,CDR3aa,CDR3nt
NA,TRBJ1-4,TRBV30,few,CAWSVQLNEKLFF,TGTGCCTGGAGTGTACAGCTTAATGAAAAACTGTTTTTT
TRBD1,TRBJ1-5,TRBV3-1/TRBV3-2,NA,CASSQADRGQPQHF,TGTGCCAGCAGCCAAGCCGACAGGGGACAGCCCCAGCATTTT
NA,TRBJ2-7,TRBV11-1,few,CASSSAGNRYEQYF,TGTGCCAGCAGCTCGGCGGGAAATAGGTACGAGCAGTACTTC
TRBD1,TRBJ2-5,TRBV5-4,few,CASSIRQGFQETQYF,TGTGCCAGCAGCATTCGACAGGGATTCCAAGAGACCCAGTACTTC
NA,TRBJ2-7,TRBV4-1,medium-sized,CASSQTGTYHEQYF,TGCGCCAGCAGCCAGACCGGGACGTACCACGAGCAGTACTTC
NA,TRBJ2-4,TRBV27,NA,CASSSRLGAKNIQYF,TGTGCCAGCAGCTCACGGCTTGGTGCCAAAAACATTCAGTACTTC
NA,TRBJ1-2,TRBV6-4,NA,CASSDSQGGGYTF,TGTGCCAGCAGTGACTCACAGGGAGGTGGCTACACCTTC
TRBD1,TRBJ1-2,TRBV6-5,NA,CASSSGTANYGYTF,TGTGCCAGCAGTAGTGGGACAGCTAACTATGGCTACACCTTC
TRBD1,TRBJ2-3,TRBV6-5,NA,CASRGTGDDTQYF,TGTGCCAGCAGGGGGACAGGGGACGATACGCAGTATTTT
NA,TRBJ2-7,TRBV15,once,CATASGLAYEQYF,TGTGCCACCGCGAGCGGGTTGGCCTACGAGCAGTACTTC
NA,TRBJ2-5,TRBV5-4,NA,CASSLQGGVETQYF,TGTGCCAGCAGCCTCCAGGGTGGTGTGGAGACCCAGTACTTC
NA,TRBJ2-7,TRBV7-8,NA,CASSLASDLGYEQYF,TGTGCCAGCAGCTTGGCATCGGACTTGGGCTACGAGCAGTACTTC
NA,TRBJ1-2,TRBV19,NA,CASSIANYGYTF,TGTGCCAGTAGTATAGCTAACTATGGCTACACCTTC
NA,TRBJ1-2,TRBV29-1,NA,CSVPGNGYTF,TGCAGCGTTCCCGGGAATGGCTACACCTTC
TRBD1,TRBJ1-1,TRBV2,NA,CASRNRGNTEAFF,TGTGCCAGCAGGAACAGGGGGAACACTGAAGCTTTCTTT
TRBD1,TRBJ1-2,TRBV4-1,NA,CASSKGQGKEDGYTF,TGCGCCAGCAGCAAGGGACAGGGGAAAGAGGATGGCTACACCTTC
NA,TRBJ1-1,TRBV5-1,NA,CASSLLVKSGSGERGTEAFF,TGCGCCAGCAGCCTCCTCGTAAAAAGTGGATCTGGGGAAAGGGGCACTGAAGCTTTCTTT
NA,TRBJ1-2,TRBV5-4,NA,CASWRQGWYGYTF,TGTGCCAGCTGGAGGCAAGGGTGGTATGGCTACACCTTC
NA,TRBJ1-3,TRBV7-8,NA,CASSPITRGNTIYF,TGTGCCAGCAGCCCTATAACTCGGGGAAACACCATATATTTT
NA,TRBJ1-2,TRBV7-2,NA,CASSSHLLTGYTF,TGTGCCAGCAGCTCCCACCTTCTGACGGGCTACACCTTC
TRBD2,TRBJ2-1,TRBV7-7,medium-sized,CASSPGLAAYNEQFF,TGTGCCAGCAGCCCCGGACTAGCGGCCTACAATGAGCAGTTCTTC
TRBD1,TRBJ2-6,TRBV6-1,few,CASSAAGTGLSGANVLTF,TGTGCCAGCAGTGCGGCCGGGACAGGGTTGTCTGGGGCCAACGTCCTGACTTTC